Here is one TCR beta chain with its context. Germline loops: CDR1 SGHTS, CDR2 YDEGEE. J lost 10 bases, V lost 5 bases, and 8 bases had no gene match. The length of the CDR3 is 15 residues. This entry comes from a study of shared clonotypes between healthy human individuals. Sequencing used immunoSEQ multiplex PCR; TCRdb keeps in-frame clones, though not all of them. The sample shows 1.4 million to 1.5 million clones, around 97% of them seen only once. This receptor was taken from a man aged 25-40 years in good health. Sequenced input: naive CD4+ T cells sorted from blood. Subset here: CD45RA+ positively selected. The chain joins TRBV5-8 to TRBJ2-1, with TRBD2 matching 14 bases. The CDR3 bases are TGTGCCAGCAGAGAGATGGGACTAGCGGGAGACGAGCAGTTCTTC. Protein sequence: CASREMGLAGDEQFF.